The T cell receptor beta chain under discussion was sequenced for a study of tumor-infiltrating lymphocytes in primary liver carcinoma. Study overall: Enrolled patients were male and female, aged 30 to 69 years. Study-wide points: Tumor-adjacent and tumor-blood pairs displayed less overlap than did pairs of tumor regions. The proportion of top clones found throughout all five tumor regions was only about 7.5-24%.

This clonotype has just a few counts. Its cognate antigen is unknown. Since a much larger clone is just one base distant, this may be a read error. This CDR3 contains 17 residues. Germline-derived CDR1 and CDR2 are SGHDT and YYEEEE. Trimming stripped 3 bases from V and 5 bases from J, with 23 bases between. Each 20-30 mg portion of unsorted bulk tissue served as the source for co-extraction of RNA and DNA. Patients showed chronic HBV infection and an absence of prior treatment. Constant-region priming of around 530 ng total RNA yielded TCR beta cDNA. Three nested multiplex PCR rounds of slightly modified ARM-PCR generated TCR beta libraries. Each of the first two PCR rounds ran 9 to 11 cycles with TRBV1-TRBV30 forward and C-beta reverse primers. TCRdb fed the multiplex PCR reads into MiXCR, producing one record per CDR3 protein. The repertoire holds tens of thousands of distinct CDR3 sequences, with roughly three quarters as singletons.

Sequenced input: liver tumor tissue from sampling region 4. As to subset: tumor region T4, right-lateral pole. This chain uses TRBV5-6 with TRBJ1-1; weak D call: TRBD1 (6 bases). This clonotype was obtained from a man between 40 and 49 years old with primary liver carcinoma and hepatitis B virus infection. The CDR3 bases are TGTGCCAGCAGCTATTTTGGGGGTGACAGGCGAAAAACTGAAGCTTTCTTT. Its translation is CASSYFGGDRRKTEAFF.